This T cell receptor beta chain came from a study of blood T cell repertoires in COVID-19. In the original analysis: Amplified reference gene primers provided the basis for estimating nucleated cell counts. The assay was immunoSEQ multiplex PCR, and TCRdb's table has in-frame clones only and misses some. V and J calls and clone size follow that table, whereas D and trimming were derived from the DNA. The sample includes about 250,000 clones, roughly 80% of them seen just once. V was trimmed by 5 bases and J by 7 bases, leaving 17 bases between them. Per the germline V gene, CDR1 is SGHTA and CDR2 is FQGNSA. The CDR3 extends over 14 amino acids.

This receptor was obtained from a middle-aged man who had been exposed to COVID-19. The sequenced material came from PBMCs or T cells enriched from blood (not recorded which). V is TRBV7-2 and J is TRBJ2-5; maybe TRBD1 (5 bases). The CDR3, as DNA: TGTGCCAGCAGCCCATCAGGGCCTAGGGGGACCCAGTACTTC. Residues: CASSPSGPRGTQYF.